The clone carrying this T cell receptor beta chain has just a few counts. This specimen comes from a study of blood T cell repertoires in COVID-19. As handled by the study authors: Cell counts per sample came from amplifying reference gene primers. Sequencing was performed with immunoSEQ multiplex PCR; in TCRdb, only in-frame clones are kept and a portion is missing. D and trimming were read from the DNA, whereas the V and J calls and clone size are those reported in that table. The table includes just over 250,000 clones, around four fifths detected once. This CDR3 contains 16 residues. Unmatched junction bases numbered 7, after V lost 7 bases and J lost 2 bases. Germline V gene lookup returns CDR1 SNHLY and CDR2 FYNNEI.

Sequencing was done on a sample of PBMCs or T cells enriched from blood (not recorded which). The sequence derives from a man aged 30 to 39 with acute COVID-19. V is TRBV2 and J is TRBJ1-4; TRBD1 aligns across 10 bases. Here the CDR3 DNA reads TGTGCCAGCACCCGGGACAGGGGAGGCACTAATGAAAAACTGTTTTTT. Protein product: CASTRDRGGTNEKLFF. Looking up the rest from reference TRBV2 and TRBJ1-4 gives the full variable domain: EPEVTQTPSHQVTQMGQEVILRCVPISNHLYFYWYRQILGQKVEFLVSFYNNEISEKSEIFDDQFSVERPDGSNFTLKIRSTKLEDSAMYFCASTRDRGGTNEKLFFGSGTQLSVL.